This section outlines one TCR beta chain sequence together with its context. Antigen: not known. Primers: 60 Vbeta forward and 13 Jbeta reverse. Profiled with immunoSEQ multiplex PCR; TCRdb holds only in-frame clones, not every one. The table records fewer than 140,000 clones, about 71% of them present only once. V lost 6 bases and J lost 6, with 15 bases in between. Per the germline V gene, CDR1 is MNHEY and CDR2 is SMNVEV (reference sequence). This CDR3 region has 14 residues. This sample was included in a study of cytomegalovirus exposure and HLA in healthy donors. Findings and caveats of the study: Sequencing likely caused a cluster of highly shared sequence variants. Investigators reported under 200 TCR beta chains as tied to cytomegalovirus.

The receptor was derived from a boy aged 5-17 years in good health and CMV-seronegative. The chain has TRBV27 and TRBJ1-5; D possibly corresponds to TRBD1 (6 bases). The sequencing sample was made of PBMCs. CDR3 loop: CASRQTQGFQPQHF. The DNA of the CDR3 is TGTGCCAGCAGACAGACTCAGGGGTTTCAGCCCCAGCATTTT.